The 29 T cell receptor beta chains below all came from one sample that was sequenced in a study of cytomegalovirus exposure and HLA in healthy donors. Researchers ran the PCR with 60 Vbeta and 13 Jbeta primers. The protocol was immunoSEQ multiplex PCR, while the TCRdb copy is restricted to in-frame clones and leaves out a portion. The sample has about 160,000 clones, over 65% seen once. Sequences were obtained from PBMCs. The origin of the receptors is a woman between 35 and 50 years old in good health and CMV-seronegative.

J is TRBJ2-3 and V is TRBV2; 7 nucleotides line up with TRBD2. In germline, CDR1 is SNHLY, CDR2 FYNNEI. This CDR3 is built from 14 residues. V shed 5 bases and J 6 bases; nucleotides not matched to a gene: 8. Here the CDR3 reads CASSIQRTRDTQYF. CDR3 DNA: TGTGCCAGCAGTATCCAAAGGACTAGGGATACGCAGTATTTT.

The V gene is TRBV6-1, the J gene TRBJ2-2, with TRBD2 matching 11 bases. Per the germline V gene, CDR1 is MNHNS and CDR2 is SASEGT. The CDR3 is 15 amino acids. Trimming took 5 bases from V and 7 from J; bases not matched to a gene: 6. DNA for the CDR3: TGTGCCAGCAGTTTAGCGGGGGGGCTTAACGGGGAGCTGTTTTTT. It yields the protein CASSLAGGLNGELFF.

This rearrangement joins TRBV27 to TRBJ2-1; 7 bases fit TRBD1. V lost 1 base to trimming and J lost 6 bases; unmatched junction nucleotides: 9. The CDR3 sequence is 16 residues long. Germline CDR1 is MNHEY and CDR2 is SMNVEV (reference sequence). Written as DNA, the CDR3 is TGTGCCAGCAGTTTATTGGGACAGAGGTGGGTCAATGAGCAGTTCTTC. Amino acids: CASSLLGQRWVNEQFF.

CDR3 sequence: CASKKGQGRMNTEAFF. The CDR3 DNA is TGTGCCAGCAAAAAAGGACAGGGCCGAATGAACACTGAAGCTTTCTTT. This chain joins TRBV21-1 and TRBJ1-1; the D call of TRBD1 is as the table states it, not checked on the DNA. TRBV21-1 is described as a pseudogene. This CDR3 is 16 amino acids long.

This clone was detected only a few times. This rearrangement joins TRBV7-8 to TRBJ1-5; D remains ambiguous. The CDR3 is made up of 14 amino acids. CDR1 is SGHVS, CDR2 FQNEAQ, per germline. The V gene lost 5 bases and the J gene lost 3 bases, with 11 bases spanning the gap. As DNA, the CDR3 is TGTGCCAGCAGCCCAAACAGTCTCAATCAGCCCCAGCATTTT. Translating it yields CASSPNSLNQPQHF.

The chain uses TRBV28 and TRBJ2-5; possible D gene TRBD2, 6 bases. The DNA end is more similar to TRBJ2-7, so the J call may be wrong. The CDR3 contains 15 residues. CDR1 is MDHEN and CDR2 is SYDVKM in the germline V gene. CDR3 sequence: CASSPFAGISYEQYF. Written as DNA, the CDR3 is TGTGCCAGCAGTCCCTTTGCGGGGATCTCCTACGAGCAGTACTTC.

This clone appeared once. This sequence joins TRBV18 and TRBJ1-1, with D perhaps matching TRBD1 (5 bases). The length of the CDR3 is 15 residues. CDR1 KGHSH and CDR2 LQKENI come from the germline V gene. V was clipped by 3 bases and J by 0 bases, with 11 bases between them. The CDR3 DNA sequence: TGTGCCAGCTCACCCCCGGCAGGGATGAACACTGAAGCTTTCTTT. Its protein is CASSPPAGMNTEAFF. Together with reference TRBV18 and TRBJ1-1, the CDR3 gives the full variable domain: NAGVMQNPRHLVRRRGQEARLRCSPMKGHSHVYWYRQLPEEGLKFMVYLQKENIIDESGMPKERFSAEFPKEGPSILRIQQVVRGDSAAYFCASSPPAGMNTEAFFGQGTRLTVV.

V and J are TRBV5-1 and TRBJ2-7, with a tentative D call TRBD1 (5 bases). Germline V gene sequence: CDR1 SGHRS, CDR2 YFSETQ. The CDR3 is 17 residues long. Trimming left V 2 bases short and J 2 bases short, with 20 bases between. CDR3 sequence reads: CASSLRGKGRATYEQYF. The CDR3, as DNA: TGCGCCAGCAGCTTAAGGGGTAAGGGGCGAGCCACCTACGAGCAGTACTTC.

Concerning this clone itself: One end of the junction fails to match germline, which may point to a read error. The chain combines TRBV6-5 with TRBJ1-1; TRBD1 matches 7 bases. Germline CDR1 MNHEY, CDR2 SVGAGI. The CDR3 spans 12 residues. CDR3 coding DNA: TGTGCCAGCAGTTCTGGACAGGCCCAAGCTCTCTTT. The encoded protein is CASSSGQAQALF.

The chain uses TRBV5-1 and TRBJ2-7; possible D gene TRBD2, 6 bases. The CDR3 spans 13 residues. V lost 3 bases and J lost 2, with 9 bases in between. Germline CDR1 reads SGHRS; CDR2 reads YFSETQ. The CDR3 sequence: CASSWGVTYEQYF. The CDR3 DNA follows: TGCGCCAGCAGCTGGGGGGTAACCTACGAGCAGTACTTC. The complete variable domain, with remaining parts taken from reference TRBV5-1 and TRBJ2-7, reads KAGVTQTPRYLIKTRGQQVTLSCSPISGHRSVSWYQQTPGQGLQFLFEYFSETQRNKGNFPGRFSGRQFSNSRSEMNVSTLELGDSALYLCASSWGVTYEQYFGPGTRLTVT.

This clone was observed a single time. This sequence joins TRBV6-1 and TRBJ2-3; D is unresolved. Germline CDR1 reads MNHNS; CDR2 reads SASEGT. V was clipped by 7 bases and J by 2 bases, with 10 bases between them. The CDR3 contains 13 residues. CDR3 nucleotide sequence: TGTGCCAGCAAGAGAACTCTCACAGATACGCAGTATTTT. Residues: CASKRTLTDTQYF.

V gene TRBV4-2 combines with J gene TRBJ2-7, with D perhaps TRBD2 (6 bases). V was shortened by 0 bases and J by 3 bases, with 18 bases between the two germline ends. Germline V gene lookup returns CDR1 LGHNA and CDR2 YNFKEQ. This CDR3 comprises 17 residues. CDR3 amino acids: CASSQDLPGRGIYEQYF. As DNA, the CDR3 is TGTGCCAGCAGCCAAGATTTACCCGGGAGAGGGATCTACGAGCAGTACTTC.

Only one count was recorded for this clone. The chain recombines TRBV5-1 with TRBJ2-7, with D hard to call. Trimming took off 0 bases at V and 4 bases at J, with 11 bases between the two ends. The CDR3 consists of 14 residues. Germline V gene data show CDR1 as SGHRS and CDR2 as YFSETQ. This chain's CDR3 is CASSLGAAPYEQYF. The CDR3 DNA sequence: TGCGCCAGCAGCTTGGGGGCAGCTCCATACGAGCAGTACTTC.

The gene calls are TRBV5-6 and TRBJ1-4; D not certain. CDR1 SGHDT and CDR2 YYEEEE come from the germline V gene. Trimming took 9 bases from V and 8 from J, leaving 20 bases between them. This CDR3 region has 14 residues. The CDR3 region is CATKRAGRKEKLFF. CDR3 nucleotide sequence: TGTGCCACCAAAAGGGCGGGCCGTAAGGAAAAACTGTTTTTT.

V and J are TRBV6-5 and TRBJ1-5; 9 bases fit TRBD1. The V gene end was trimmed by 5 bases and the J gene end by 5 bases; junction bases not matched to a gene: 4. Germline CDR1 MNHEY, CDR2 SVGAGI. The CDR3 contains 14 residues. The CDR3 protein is CASSRQGDHQPQHF. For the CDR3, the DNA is TGTGCCAGCAGTCGACAGGGGGACCATCAGCCCCAGCATTTT.

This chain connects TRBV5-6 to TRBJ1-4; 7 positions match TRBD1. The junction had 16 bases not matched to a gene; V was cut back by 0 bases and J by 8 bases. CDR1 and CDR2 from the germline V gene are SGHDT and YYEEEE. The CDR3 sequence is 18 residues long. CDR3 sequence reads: CASSLAGGRGLSGEKLFF. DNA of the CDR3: TGTGCCAGCAGCTTGGCCGGGGGCAGGGGGTTGTCAGGGGAAAAACTGTTTTTT.

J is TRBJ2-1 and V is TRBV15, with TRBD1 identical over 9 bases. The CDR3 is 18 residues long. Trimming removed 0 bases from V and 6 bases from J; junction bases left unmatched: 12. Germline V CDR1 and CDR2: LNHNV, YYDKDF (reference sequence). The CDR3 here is CATSRDRSRTGGSNEQFF. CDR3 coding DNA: TGTGCCACCAGCAGAGATCGTTCGAGAACAGGGGGCTCCAATGAGCAGTTCTTC.

The chain's CDR3 is CASMNQGFQGGYTF. The CDR3 DNA follows: TGTGCCAGCATGAACCAGGGATTTCAGGGGGGCTACACCTTC. The rearrangement joins TRBV28 to TRBJ1-2, with D possibly being TRBD1 (6 bases). The CDR3 extends over 14 amino acids. The V and J ends lost 7 bases and 8 bases respectively, with 20 bases between them. Germline loops: CDR1 MDHEN, CDR2 SYDVKM.

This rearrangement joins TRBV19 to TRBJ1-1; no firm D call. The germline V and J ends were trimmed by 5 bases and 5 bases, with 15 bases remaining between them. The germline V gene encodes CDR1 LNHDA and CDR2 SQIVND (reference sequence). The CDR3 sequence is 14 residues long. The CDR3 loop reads CASSGVVRGTEAFF. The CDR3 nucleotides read TGTGCCAGTAGTGGGGTTGTCCGGGGTACTGAAGCTTTCTTT.

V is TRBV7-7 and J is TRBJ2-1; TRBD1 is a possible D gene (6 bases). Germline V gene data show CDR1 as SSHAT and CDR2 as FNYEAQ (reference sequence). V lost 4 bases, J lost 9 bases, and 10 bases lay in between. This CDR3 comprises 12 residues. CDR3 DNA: TGTGCCAGCAGCTCAGGGGACGGTGAGCAGTTCTTC. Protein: CASSSGDGEQFF.

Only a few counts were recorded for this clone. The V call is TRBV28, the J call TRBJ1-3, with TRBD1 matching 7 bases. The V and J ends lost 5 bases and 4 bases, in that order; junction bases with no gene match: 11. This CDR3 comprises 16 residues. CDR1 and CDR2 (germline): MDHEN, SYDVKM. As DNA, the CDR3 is TGTGCCAGCAGTCCCCCCACCAGGGGGTTGGGAAACACCATATATTTT. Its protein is CASSPPTRGLGNTIYF.

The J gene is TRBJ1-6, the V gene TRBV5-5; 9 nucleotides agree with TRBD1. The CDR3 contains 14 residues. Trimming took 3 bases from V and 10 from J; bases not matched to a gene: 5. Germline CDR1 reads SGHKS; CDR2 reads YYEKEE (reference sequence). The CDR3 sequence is CASSSGQGGSPLHF. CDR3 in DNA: TGTGCCAGCAGCTCGGGACAGGGAGGATCACCCCTCCACTTT.

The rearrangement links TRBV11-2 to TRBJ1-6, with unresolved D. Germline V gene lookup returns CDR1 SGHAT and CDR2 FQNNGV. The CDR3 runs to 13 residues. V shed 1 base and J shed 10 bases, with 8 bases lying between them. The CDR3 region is CASSLGNGSPLHF. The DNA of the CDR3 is TGTGCCAGCAGCTTAGGCAACGGGTCACCCCTCCACTTT.

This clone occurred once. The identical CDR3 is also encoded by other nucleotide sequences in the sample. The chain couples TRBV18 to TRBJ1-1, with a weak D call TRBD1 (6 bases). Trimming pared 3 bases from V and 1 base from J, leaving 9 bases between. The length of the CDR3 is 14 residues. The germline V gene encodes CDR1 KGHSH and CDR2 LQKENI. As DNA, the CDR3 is TGTGCCAGCTCACCCCAGGGGCAGAACACTGAAGCTTTCTTT. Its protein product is CASSPQGQNTEAFF.

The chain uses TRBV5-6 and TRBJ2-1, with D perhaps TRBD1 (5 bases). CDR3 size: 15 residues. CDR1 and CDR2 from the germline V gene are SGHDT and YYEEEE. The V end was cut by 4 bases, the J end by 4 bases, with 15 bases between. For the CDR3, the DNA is TGTGCCAGCAGCCCGGACACAAGGCTATACAATGAGCAGTTCTTC. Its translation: CASSPDTRLYNEQFF.

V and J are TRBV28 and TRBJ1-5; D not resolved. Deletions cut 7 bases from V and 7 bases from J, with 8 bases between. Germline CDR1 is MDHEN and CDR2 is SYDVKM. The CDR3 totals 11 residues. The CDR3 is CASKKEQPQHF. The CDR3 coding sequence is TGTGCCAGCAAGAAAGAGCAGCCCCAGCATTTT. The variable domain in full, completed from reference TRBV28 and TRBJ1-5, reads DVKVTQSSRYLVKRTGEKVFLECVQDMDHENMFWYRQDPGLGLRLIYFSYDVKMKEKGDIPEGYSVSREKKERFSLILESASTNQTSMYLCASKKEQPQHFGDGTRLSIL.

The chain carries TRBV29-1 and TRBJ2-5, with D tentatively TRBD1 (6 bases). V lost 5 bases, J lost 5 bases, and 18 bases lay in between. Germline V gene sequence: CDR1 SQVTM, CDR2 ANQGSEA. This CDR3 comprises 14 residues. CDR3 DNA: TGCAGCGTTTCCGCCACAGGGCTGTGGGAGACCCAGTACTTC. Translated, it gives CSVSATGLWETQYF. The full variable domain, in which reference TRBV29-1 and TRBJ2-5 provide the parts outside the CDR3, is SAVISQKPSRDICQRGTSLTIQCQVDSQVTMMFWYRQQPGQSLTLIATANQGSEATYESGFVIDKFPISRPNLTFSTLTVSNMSPEDSSIYLCSVSATGLWETQYFGPGTRLLVL.

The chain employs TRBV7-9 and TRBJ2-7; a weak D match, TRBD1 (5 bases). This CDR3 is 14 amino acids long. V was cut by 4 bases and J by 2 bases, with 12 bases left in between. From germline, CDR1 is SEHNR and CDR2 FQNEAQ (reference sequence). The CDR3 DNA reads TGTGCCAGCAGCTCCTCTAGGACACCCTACGAGCAGTACTTC. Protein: CASSSSRTPYEQYF.

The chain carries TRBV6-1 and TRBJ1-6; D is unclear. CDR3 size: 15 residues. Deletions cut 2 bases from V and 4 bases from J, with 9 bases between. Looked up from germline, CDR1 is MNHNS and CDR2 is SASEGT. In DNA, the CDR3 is TGTGCCAGCAGTGAAATTACAGAATATAATTCACCCCTCCACTTT. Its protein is CASSEITEYNSPLHF.